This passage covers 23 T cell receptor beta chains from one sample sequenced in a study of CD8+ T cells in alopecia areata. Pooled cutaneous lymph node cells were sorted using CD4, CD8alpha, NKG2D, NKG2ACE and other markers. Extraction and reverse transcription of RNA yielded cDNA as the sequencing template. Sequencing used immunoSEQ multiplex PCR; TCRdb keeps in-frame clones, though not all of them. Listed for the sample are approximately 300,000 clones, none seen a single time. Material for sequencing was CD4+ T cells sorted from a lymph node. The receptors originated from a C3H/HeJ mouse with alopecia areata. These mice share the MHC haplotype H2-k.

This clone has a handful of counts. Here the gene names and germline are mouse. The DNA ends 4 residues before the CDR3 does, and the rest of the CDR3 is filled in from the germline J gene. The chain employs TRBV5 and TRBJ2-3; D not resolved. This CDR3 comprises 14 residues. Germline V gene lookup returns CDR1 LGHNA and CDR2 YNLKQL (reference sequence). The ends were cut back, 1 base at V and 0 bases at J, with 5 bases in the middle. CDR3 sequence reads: CASSQVTSAETLYF. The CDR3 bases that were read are TGTGCCAGCAGCCAAGTAACTAGTGCAGAA.

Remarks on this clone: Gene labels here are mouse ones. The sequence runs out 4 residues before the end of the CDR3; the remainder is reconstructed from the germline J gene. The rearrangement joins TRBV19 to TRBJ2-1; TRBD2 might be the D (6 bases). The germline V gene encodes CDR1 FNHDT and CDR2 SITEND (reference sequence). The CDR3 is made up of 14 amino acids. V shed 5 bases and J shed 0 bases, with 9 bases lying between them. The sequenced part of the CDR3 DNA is TGTGCCAGCAGAGACTGGCGTAACTATGCT. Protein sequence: CASRDWRNYA. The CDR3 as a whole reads CASRDWRNYAEQFF.

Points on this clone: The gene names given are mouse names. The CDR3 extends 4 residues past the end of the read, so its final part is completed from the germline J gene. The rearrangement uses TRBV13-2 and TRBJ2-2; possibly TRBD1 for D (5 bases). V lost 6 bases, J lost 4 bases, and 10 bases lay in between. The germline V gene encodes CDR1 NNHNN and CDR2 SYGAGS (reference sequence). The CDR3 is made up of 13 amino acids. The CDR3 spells CASAGRGTGQLYF. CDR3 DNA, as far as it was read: TGTGCCAGCGCCGGGAGGGGCACCGGG.

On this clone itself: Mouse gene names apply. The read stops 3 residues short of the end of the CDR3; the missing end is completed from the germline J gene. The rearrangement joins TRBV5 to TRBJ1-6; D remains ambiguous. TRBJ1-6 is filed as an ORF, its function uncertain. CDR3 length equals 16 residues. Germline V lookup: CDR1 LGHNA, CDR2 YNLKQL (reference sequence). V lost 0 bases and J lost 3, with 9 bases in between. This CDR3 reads CASSQDPQFYNSPLYF. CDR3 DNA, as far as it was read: TGTGCCAGCAGCCAAGATCCACAGTTCTATAATTCGCCC.

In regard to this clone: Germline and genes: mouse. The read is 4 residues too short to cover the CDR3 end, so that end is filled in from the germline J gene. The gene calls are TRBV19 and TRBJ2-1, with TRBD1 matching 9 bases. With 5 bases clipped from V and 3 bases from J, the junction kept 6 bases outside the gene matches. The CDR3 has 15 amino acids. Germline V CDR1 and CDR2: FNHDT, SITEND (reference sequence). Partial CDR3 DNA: TGTGCCAGCAGAGAACAGGGGGCTGGCTATGCT. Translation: CASREQGAGYA. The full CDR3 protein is CASREQGAGYAEQFF.

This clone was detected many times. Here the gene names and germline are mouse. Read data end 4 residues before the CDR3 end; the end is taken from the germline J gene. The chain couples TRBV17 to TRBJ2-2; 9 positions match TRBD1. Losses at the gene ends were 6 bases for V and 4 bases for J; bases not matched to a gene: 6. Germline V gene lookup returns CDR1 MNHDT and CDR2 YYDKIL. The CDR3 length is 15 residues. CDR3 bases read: TGTGCTAGCAGGCGGGACAGGGTTAGCACCGGG. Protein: CASRRDRVSTG. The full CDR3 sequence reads CASRRDRVSTGQLYF.

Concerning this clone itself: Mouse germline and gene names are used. CDR3 protein: CASSQGQGEAEQFF. The sequenced CDR3 bases are TGTGCCAGCAGCCAAGGACAGGGCGAGGCT. The chain has TRBV5 and TRBJ2-1, with 7 positions matching TRBD1. The CDR3 is cut off 4 residues early in the read; its end comes from the germline J gene. Germline V lookup: CDR1 LGHNA, CDR2 YNLKQL (reference sequence). The CDR3 is 14 residues long.

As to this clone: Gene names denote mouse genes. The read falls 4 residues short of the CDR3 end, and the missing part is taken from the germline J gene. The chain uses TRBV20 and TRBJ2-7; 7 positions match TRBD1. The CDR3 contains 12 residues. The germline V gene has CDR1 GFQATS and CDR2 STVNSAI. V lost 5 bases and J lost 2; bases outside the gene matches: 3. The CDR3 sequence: CGARQGTYEQYF. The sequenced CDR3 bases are TGTGGTGCTCGACAGGGCACCTAT.

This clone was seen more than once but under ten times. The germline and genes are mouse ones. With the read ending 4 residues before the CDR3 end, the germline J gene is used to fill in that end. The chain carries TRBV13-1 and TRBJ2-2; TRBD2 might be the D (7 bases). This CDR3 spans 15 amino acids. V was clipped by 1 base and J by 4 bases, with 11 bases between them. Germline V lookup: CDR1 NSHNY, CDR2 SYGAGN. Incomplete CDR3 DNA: TGTGCCAGCAGTGATCGGGGGGCGAGCACCGGG. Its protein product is CASSDRGASTG. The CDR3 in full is CASSDRGASTGQLYF.

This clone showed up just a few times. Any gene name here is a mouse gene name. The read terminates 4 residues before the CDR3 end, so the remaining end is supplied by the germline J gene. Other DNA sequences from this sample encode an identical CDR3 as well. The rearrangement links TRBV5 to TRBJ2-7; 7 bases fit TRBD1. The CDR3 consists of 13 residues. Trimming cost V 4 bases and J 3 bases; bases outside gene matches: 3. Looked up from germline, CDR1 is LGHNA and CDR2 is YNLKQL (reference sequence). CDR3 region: CASSPRDSYEQYF. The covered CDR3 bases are TGTGCCAGCAGCCCCCGGGACAGCTAT.

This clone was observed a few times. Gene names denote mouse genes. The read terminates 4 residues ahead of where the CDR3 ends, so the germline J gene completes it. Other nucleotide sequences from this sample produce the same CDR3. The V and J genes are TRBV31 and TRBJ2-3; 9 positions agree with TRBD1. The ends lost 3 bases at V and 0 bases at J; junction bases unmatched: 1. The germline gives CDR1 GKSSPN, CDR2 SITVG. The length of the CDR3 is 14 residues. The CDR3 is CAWSGTGSAETLYF. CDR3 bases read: TGTGCCTGGAGCGGGACAGGGAGTGCAGAA.

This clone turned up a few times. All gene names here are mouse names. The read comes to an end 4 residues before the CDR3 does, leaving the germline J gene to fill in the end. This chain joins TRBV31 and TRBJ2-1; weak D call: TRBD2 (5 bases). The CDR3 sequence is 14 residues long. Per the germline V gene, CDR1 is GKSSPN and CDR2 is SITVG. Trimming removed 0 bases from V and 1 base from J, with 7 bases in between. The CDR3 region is CAWSLSGNYAEQFF. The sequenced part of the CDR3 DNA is TGTGCCTGGAGTCTATCTGGGAACTATGCT.

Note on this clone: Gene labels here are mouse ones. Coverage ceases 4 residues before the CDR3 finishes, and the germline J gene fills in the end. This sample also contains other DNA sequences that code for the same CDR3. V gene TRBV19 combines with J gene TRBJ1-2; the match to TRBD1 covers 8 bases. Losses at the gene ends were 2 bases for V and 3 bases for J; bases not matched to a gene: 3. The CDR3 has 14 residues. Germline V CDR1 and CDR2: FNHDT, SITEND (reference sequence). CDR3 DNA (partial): TGTGCCAGCAGTATCGACAGGGGAGACTCC. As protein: CASSIDRGDS. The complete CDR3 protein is CASSIDRGDSDYTF. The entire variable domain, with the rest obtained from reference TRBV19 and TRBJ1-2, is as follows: GGIITQTPKFLIGQEGQKLTLKCQQNFNHDTMYWYRQDSGKGLRLIYYSITENDLQKGDLSEGYDASREKKSSFSLTVTSAQKNEMAVFLCASSIDRGDSDYTFGSGTRLLVI.

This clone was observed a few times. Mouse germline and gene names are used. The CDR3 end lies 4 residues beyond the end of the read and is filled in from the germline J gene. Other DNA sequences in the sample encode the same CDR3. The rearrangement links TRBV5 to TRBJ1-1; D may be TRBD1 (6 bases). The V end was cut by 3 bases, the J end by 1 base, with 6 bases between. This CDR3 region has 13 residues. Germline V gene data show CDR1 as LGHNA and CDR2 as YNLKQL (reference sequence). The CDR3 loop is CASSQGQNTEVFF. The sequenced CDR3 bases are TGTGCCAGCAGCCAGGGACAAAACACA.

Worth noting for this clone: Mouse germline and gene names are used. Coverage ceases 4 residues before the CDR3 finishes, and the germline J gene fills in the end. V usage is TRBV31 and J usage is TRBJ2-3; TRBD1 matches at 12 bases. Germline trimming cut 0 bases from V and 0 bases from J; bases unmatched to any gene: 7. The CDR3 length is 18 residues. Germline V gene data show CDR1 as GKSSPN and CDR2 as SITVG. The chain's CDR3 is CAWSLGQGAGGSAETLYF. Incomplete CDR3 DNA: TGTGCCTGGAGTCTGGGACAGGGGGCTGGAGGTAGTGCAGAA. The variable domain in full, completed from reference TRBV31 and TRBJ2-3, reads AQTIHQWPVAEIKAVGSPLSLGCTIKGKSSPNLYWYWQATGGTLQQLFYSITVGQVESVVQLNLSASRPKDDQFILSTEKLLLSHSGFYLCAWSLGQGAGGSAETLYFGSGTRLTVL.

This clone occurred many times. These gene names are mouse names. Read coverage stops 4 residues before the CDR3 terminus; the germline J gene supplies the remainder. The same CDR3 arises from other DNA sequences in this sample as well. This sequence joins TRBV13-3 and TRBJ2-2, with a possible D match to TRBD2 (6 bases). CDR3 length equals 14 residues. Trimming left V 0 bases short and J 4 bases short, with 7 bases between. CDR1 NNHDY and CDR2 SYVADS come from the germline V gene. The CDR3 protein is CASSDAGVTGQLYF. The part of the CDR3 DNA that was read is TGTGCCAGCAGTGATGCTGGGGTCACCGGG.

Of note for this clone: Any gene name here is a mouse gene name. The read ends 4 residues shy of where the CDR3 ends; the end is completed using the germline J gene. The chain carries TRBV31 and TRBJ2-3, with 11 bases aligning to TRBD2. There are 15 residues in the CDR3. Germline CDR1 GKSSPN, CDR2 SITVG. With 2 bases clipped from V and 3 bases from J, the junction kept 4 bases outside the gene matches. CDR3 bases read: TGTGCCTGGAGTGCGGGACTGGGGGTCGCAGAA. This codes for CAWSAGLGVAE. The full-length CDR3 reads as CAWSAGLGVAETLYF.

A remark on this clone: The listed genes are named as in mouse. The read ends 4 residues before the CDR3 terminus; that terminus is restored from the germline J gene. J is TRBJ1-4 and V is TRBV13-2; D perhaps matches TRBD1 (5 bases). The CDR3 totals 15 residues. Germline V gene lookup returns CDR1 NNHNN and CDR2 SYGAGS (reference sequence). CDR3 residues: CASGDALGGSERLFF. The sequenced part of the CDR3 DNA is TGTGCCAGCGGTGATGCACTGGGGGGGTCCGAA.

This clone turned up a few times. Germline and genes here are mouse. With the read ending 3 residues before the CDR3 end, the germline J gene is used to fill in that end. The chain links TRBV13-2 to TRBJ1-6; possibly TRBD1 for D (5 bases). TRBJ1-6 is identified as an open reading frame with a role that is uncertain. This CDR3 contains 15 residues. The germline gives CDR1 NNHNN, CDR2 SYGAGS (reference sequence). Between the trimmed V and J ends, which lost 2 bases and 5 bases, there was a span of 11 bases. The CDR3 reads CASGEYRRDNSPLYF. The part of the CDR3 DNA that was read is TGTGCCAGCGGTGAATACAGGCGAGATAATTCGCCC.

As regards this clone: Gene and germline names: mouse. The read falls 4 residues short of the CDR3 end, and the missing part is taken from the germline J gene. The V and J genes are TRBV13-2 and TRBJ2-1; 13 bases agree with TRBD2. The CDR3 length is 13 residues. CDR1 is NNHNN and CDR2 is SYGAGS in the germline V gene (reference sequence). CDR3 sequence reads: CASGDWGGSEQFF. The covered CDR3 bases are TGTGCCAGCGGGGACTGGGGGGGCTCT.

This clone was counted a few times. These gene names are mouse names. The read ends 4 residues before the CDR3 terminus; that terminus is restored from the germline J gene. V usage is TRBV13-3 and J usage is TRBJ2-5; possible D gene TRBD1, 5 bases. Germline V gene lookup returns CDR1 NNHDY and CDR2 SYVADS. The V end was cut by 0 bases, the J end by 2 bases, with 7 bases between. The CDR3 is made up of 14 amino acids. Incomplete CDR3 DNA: TGTGCCAGCAGTGATGGACAGTCCCAAGAC. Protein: CASSDGQSQD. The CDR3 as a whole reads CASSDGQSQDTQYF.

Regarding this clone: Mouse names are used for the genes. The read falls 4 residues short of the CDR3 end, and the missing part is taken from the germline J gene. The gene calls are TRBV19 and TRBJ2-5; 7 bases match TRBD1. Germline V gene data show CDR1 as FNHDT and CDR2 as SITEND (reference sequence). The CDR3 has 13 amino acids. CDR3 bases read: TGTGCCAGCAGGAACAGGGGTAAAGAC. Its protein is CASRNRGKD. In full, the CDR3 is CASRNRGKDTQYF. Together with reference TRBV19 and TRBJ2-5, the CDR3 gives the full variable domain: GGIITQTPKFLIGQEGQKLTLKCQQNFNHDTMYWYRQDSGKGLRLIYYSITENDLQKGDLSEGYDASREKKSSFSLTVTSAQKNEMAVFLCASRNRGKDTQYFGPGTRLLVL.

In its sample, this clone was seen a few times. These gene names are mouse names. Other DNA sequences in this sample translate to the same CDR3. CDR3 DNA, as far as it was read: TGTGCCAGCAGTGATGGTGGGAATTCGCCC. This encodes CASSDGGNSP. The whole CDR3 sequence is CASSDGGNSPLYF. J is TRBJ1-6 and V is TRBV13-1, with D uncertain. The CDR3 end lies 3 residues beyond the end of the read and is filled in from the germline J gene. TRBJ1-6 is reported as an ORF; its role is uncertain. Germline CDR1 and CDR2: NSHNY and SYGAGN. V lost 0 bases and J 7 bases, leaving 5 bases between the germline ends. The CDR3 is made up of 13 amino acids.